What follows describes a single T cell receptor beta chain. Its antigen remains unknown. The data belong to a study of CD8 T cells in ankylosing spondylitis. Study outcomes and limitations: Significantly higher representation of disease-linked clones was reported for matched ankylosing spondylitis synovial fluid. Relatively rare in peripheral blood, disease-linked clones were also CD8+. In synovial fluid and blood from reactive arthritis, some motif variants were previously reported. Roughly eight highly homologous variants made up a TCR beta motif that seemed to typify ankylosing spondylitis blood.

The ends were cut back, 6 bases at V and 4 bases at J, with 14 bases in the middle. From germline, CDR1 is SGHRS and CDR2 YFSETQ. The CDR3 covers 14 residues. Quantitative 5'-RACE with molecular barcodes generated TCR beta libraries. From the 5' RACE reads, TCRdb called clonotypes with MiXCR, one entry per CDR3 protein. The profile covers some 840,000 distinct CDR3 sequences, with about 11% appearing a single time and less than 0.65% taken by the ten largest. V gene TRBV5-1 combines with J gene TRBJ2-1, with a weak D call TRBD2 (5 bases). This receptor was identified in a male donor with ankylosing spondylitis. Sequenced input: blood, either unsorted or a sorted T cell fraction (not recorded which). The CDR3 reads CASKEAPGYNEQFF. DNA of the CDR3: TGCGCCAGCAAGGAGGCCCCAGGTTACAATGAGCAGTTCTTC.